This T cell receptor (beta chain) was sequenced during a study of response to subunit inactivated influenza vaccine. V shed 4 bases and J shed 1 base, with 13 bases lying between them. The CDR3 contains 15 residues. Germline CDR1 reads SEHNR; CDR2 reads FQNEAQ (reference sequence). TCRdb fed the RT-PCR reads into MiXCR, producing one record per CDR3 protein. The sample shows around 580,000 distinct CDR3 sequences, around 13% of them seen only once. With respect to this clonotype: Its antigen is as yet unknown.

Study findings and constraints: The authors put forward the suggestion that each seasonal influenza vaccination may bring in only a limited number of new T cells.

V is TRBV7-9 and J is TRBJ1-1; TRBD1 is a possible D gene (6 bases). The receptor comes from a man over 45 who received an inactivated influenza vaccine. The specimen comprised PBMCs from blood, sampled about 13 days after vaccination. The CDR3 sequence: CASSSTGTPNTEAFF. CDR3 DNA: TGTGCCAGCAGCTCCACCGGGACACCGAACACTGAAGCTTTCTTT.